This TCR beta chain was found in a study of vaccination effects on CD4 cells after COVID-19 (dated by TCRdb to 2022 to 2024). For context, the study as a whole: To identify antigen-specific CD4+ T cell clonotypes by their expansion, the ViraFEST assay first stimulated PBMC with viral peptide pools and then applied TCR sequencing. Across the study, the median time from the second dose to post-vaccine sampling was 72 days (range 14 to 241). About 1.8 million PBMC per well were cultured with around 9.8 ug/ml peptides in IMDM containing approximately 4.6% human AB serum, about 9.7 IU/ml IL-2 and gentamicin. In both COVID-19 convalescent patients and infection-naive vaccine recipients, the study compared SARS-CoV-2 spike-specific CD4+ TCR repertoires from before mRNA vaccination with those from after it. A total of 10 COVID-19 convalescent patients and several SARS-CoV-2-naive healthy vaccine recipients were included in the full study. In the study, cultures from other donors were sequenced using the Oncomine TCR Beta short-read assay on an Illumina iSeq 100.

The CDR3, from cysteine to phenylalanine, totals 14 residues. Only the CDR3 DNA stays, 42 bases, in frame from base 1. CDR1 and CDR2 were assigned from the germline V gene as SGHDT and YYEEEE. The junction shows trimming of 2 bases on V and 5 bases on J, and the gene matches do not reach 4 bases of it. Library preparation used the immunoSEQ multiplex PCR assay. DNA from the cultured and isolated CD4+ T cells underwent TCR beta CDR3 sequencing. The original pipeline was this. The analysis removed non-productive TCR sequences, trimmed reads to the CDR3 region, and retained only CDR3s that were 7 or more amino acids long. Antigen-specific clonotypes were identified using the MANAFEST web app by comparison of expansion in peptide wells against reference cultures. For clones to be considered positive, expansion at FDR<0.05 versus reference and all other wells, an odds ratio above 5, and a frequency above 0.1% in two replicate wells were required. Clonotypes significantly expanded in SARS-CoV-2 spike wells and in at least one common cold coronavirus spike condition were defined as cross-reactive. CDR3 similarity was assessed by Levenshtein distance using the stringdist R package, and unrooted trees were constructed with ape in R 3.6.1. Entries here come from immuneACCESS through TCRdb and include only in-frame sequences with V and J called. Some clones fail to appear in such tables; in the studies checked, an unresolved V gene covers under half of the shortfall, and the cause of the remainder is unknown. The V and J calls and clone size were taken over from that table, and D and trimming were inferred from the DNA. The sample yields about 57,000 clones; approximately 80% were counted once. 4.3% of the sample goes to the ten largest clones.

Broader findings and caveats from the paper: Both infection-induced and vaccine-induced clones contracted markedly at late post-vaccination timepoints, which is consistent with waning T cell responses. The study was limited by a small number of convalescent patients and lacked early post-infection timepoints. In healthy vaccine recipients, vaccine-induced clones were almost all SARS-CoV-2 mono-reactive, with only 1 of 255 being cross-reactive with common cold coronaviruses.

With respect to this clone: Its antigen has not been determined. No clone much larger than this one lies a single base away; base qualities are absent.

After about 9 days of culture, CD4+ T cells were isolated with the EasySep CD4+ T cell isolation kit. Each participant got two doses of an mRNA SARS-CoV-2 vaccine, either BNT162b2 or mRNA-1273. None of the healthy vaccine recipients had a prior SARS-CoV-2 infection, which was confirmed by nucleocapsid antibody tests that came back negative both before and after vaccination. On days 3 and 7, half of the culture medium was replaced with fresh IL-2-containing medium. Unless noted otherwise, every peptide stimulation condition was grown in triplicate wells. Using Ficoll-Paque Plus gradient centrifugation, PBMC were separated from whole blood and then either used fresh or cryopreserved at -140C. The QIAamp micro DNA kit was used to extract genomic DNA from the cultured CD4+ T cells.

This material consisted of CD4+ T cells from PBMCs cultured without peptide, taken after COVID-19 vaccination. The chain is assembled from TRBV5-6 and TRBJ1-1; 9 middle bases align to TRBD1. This sequence was found in a human donor who received a COVID-19 vaccine. The sequence in DNA is TGTGCCAGCAGCTTCATCGACAGGGGGACTGAAGCTTTCTTT. It encodes CASSFIDRGTEAFF. Reference TRBV5-6 and TRBJ1-1 genes cover what lies past the CDR3, so the full variable domain is DAGVTQSPTHLIKTRGQQVTLRCSPKSGHDTVSWYQQALGQGPQFIFQYYEEEERQRGNFPDRFSGHQFPNYSSELNVNALLLGDSALYLCASSFIDRGTEAFFGQGTRLTVV.